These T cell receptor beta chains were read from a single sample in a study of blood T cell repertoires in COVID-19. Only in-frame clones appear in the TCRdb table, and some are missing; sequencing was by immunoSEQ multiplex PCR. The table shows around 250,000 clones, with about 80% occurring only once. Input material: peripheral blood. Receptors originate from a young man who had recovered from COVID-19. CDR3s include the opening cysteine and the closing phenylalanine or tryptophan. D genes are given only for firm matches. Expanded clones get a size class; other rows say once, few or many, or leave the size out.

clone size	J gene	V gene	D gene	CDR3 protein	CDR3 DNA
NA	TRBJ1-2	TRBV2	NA	CASSTGLNLYGYTF	TGTGCCAGCAGTACGGGACTCAACCTCTATGGCTACACCTTC
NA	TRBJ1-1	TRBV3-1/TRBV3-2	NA	CASSLTGGRAFF	TGTGCCAGCAGCTTGACAGGTGGGCGAGCTTTCTTT
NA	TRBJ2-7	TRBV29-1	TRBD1	CSVVGQGLREQYF	TGCAGCGTTGTGGGACAGGGTCTTCGAGAGCAGTACTTC
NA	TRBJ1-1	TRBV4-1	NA	CASSQPQGLEAFF	TGCGCCAGCAGCCAACCCCAGGGGCTAGAAGCTTTCTTT
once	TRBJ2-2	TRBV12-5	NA	CASGPPDAVTTGELFF	TGTGCTAGTGGTCCCCCGGATGCGGTTACCACCGGGGAGCTGTTTTTT
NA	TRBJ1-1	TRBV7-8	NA	CASSFTVGGLVPEAFF	TGTGCCAGCAGCTTCACGGTCGGGGGGCTGGTTCCTGAAGCTTTCTTT
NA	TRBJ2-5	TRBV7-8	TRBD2	CASSLLAGGTGGETQYF	TGTGCCAGCAGCTTACTAGCGGGGGGTACCGGGGGAGAGACCCAGTACTTC
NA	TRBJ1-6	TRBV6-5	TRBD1	CASSPTGDNSPLHF	TGTGCCAGCAGTCCGACAGGGGATAATTCACCCCTCCACTTT
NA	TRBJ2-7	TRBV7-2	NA	CASSYGTTAYEQYF	TGTGCCAGCAGCTACGGGACAACGGCCTACGAGCAGTACTTC
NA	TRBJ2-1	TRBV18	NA	CASSPNAGQYNEQFF	TGTGCCAGCTCACCTAATGCGGGGCAATACAATGAGCAGTTCTTC
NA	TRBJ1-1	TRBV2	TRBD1	CASSDIGGRTEAFF	TGTGCCAGCAGTGATATAGGGGGCCGCACTGAAGCTTTCTTT
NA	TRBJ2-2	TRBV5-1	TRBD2	CASSPASGGTGELFF	TGCGCCAGCAGCCCGGCTAGCGGGGGCACCGGGGAGCTGTTTTTT
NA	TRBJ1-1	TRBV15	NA	CATSRDGAGGREAFF	TGTGCCACCAGCAGAGATGGAGCCGGCGGTCGTGAAGCTTTCTTT
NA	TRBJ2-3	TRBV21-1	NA	CASSVSGQDYDDTQYF	TGTGCCAGCAGCGTATCGGGACAGGACTATGATGATACGCAGTATTTT
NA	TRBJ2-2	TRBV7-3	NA	CASSLTASLGGELFF	TGTGCCAGCAGCTTAACCGCCAGTCTAGGAGGGGAGCTGTTTTTT
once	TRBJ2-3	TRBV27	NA	CASSHGVGAGSDTQYF	TGTGCCAGCAGTCACGGTGTGGGGGCAGGCTCAGATACGCAGTATTTT
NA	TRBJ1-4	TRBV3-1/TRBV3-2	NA	CASSQEPLTGSGNEKLFF	TGTGCCAGCAGCCAAGAGCCCTTAACAGGGTCGGGTAATGAAAAACTGTTTTTT
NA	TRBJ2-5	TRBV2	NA	CASSERGGETQYF	TGTGCCAGCAGTGAGCGGGGTGGAGAGACCCAGTACTTC
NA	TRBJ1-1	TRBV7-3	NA	CASSSQGNTEAFF	TGTGCCAGCAGCTCTCAGGGGAACACTGAAGCTTTCTTT
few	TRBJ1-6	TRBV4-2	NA	CASSQVPGEYSPLHF	TGTGCCAGCAGCCAAGTGCCCGGGGAATATTCACCCCTCCACTTT
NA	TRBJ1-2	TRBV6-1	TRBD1	CASSESLTDRGGYTF	TGTGCCAGCAGTGAATCCCTTACTGACAGGGGCGGCTACACCTTC
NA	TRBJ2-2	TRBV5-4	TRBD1	CASSLGTGGITGELFF	TGTGCCAGCAGCCTGGGGACAGGGGGAATCACCGGGGAGCTGTTTTTT
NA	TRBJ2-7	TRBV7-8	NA	CASSSGRGYEQYF	TGTGCCAGCAGTTCTGGCAGGGGCTACGAGCAGTACTTC
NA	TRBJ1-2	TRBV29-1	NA	CSVREEDYGYTF	TGCAGCGTCCGGGAAGAGGACTATGGCTACACCTTC
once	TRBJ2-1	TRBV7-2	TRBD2	CASSLAPQRGGNEQFF	TGTGCCAGCAGCTTAGCCCCACAGCGGGGGGGCAATGAGCAGTTCTTC
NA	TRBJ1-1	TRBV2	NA	CASSLQGLRNTEAFF	TGTGCCAGCAGCTTACAGGGCCTTCGGAACACTGAAGCTTTCTTT
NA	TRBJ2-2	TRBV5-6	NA	CASSSYYRTVKSTGELFF	TGTGCCAGCAGCTCTTATTACCGGACAGTTAAAAGTACTGGGGAGCTGTTTTTT
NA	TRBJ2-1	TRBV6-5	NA	CASSYSSLHGANEQFF	TGTGCCAGCAGTTACTCGAGTCTTCACGGAGCCAATGAGCAGTTCTTC
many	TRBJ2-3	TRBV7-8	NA	CASSLVRGNTQYF	TGTGCCAGCAGCTTAGTTCGCGGTAATACGCAGTATTTT
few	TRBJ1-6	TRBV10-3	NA	CAIRQAQSPLHF	TGTGCCATACGACAGGCACAGTCACCCCTCCACTTT
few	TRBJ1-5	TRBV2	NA	CASSEASYGGAGNQPQHF	TGTGCCAGCAGTGAAGCATCTTATGGGGGGGCGGGCAATCAGCCCCAGCATTTT
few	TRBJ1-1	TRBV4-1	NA	CASSQEQANTEAFF	TGCGCCAGCAGCCAAGAACAGGCGAACACTGAAGCTTTCTTT
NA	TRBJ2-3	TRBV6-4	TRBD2	CASSDSSGGRDTQYF	TGTGCCAGCAGTGACTCGTCGGGGGGGCGAGATACGCAGTATTTT
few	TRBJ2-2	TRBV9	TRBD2	CASSVGQRGAIGELFF	TGTGCCAGCAGCGTAGGGCAGCGGGGGGCGATCGGGGAGCTGTTTTTT
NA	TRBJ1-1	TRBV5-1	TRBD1	CASPTGVPEAFF	TGCGCCAGTCCGACAGGGGTCCCTGAAGCTTTCTTT
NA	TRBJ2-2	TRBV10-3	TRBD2	CAISESALAGDTGELFF	TGTGCCATCAGTGAGTCGGCCCTAGCGGGGGACACCGGGGAGCTGTTTTTT
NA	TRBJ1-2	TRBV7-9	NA	CASSPGQSHGYTF	TGTGCCAGCAGCCCTGGACAGAGCCATGGCTACACCTTC
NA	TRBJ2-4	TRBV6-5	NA	CASRLYPANIQYF	TGTGCCAGCAGGCTCTACCCAGCGAACATTCAGTACTTC
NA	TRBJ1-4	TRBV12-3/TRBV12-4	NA	CASSRLGEKLFF	TGTGCCAGCAGCCGACTCGGTGAAAAACTGTTTTTT
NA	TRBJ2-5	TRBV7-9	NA	CASSPPRGGETQYF	TGTGCCAGCAGCCCTCCACGGGGAGGCGAGACCCAGTACTTC
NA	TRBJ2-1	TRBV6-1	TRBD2	CASSERGGKNEQFF	TGTGCCAGCAGTGAACGGGGGGGCAAGAATGAGCAGTTCTTC
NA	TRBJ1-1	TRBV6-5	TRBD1	CASSLRTGDNTEAFF	TGTGCCAGCAGTTTAAGGACAGGCGATAACACTGAAGCTTTCTTT
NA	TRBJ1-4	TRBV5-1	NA	CASSLEVVGQYFSPGEKLFF	TGCGCCAGCAGCTTGGAAGTTGTAGGACAGTATTTTAGCCCGGGTGAAAAACTGTTTTTT
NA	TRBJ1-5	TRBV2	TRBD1	CATGGDQPQHF	TGTGCCACAGGGGGCGATCAGCCCCAGCATTTT
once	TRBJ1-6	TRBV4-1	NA	CASRVGGLRGANSPLHF	TGCGCCAGCAGAGTGGGTGGGCTGCGGGGCGCGAATTCACCCCTCCACTTT
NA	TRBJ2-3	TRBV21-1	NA	CASTPRTGPSDTQYF	TGTGCCAGCACCCCAAGGACAGGGCCATCAGATACGCAGTATTTT
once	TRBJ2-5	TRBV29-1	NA	CSVVPQETQYF	TGCAGCGTTGTCCCGCAAGAGACCCAGTACTTC
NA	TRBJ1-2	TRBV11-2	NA	CASSFNGRVNYGYTF	TGTGCCAGCAGCTTCAATGGCAGGGTTAACTATGGCTACACCTTC
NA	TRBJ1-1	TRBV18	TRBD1	CASSRGQGGLGNTEAFF	TGTGCCAGCTCACGGGGACAGGGGGGCTTGGGGAACACTGAAGCTTTCTTT